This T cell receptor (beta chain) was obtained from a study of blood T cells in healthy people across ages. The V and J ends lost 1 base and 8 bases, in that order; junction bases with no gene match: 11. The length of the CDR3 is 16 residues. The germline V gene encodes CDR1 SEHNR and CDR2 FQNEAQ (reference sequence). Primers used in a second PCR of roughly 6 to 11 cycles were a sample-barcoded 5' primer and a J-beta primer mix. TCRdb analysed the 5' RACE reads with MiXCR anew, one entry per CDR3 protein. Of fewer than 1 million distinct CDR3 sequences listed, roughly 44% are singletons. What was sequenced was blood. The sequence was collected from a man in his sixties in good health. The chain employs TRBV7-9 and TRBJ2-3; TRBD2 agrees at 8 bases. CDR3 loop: CASSLDLASGRGTQYF. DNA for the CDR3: TGTGCCAGCAGCTTAGATCTAGCTAGCGGGCGGGGTACGCAGTATTTT.